These T cell receptor beta chains were read from a single sample in a study of cytomegalovirus exposure and HLA in healthy donors. The table came from immunoSEQ multiplex PCR; TCRdb's copy has only in-frame clones and leaves some out. The sample records about 160,000 clones, roughly 78% being singletons. The specimen was PBMCs. The receptor source for this set is a man between 35 and 55 years old in good health and CMV-seronegative. Both conserved end residues are part of each CDR3. Each record gives: J gene, CDR3 length, V gene, D gene, clone size, CDR3 DNA, CDR3 protein. D genes are given only for firm matches. Rows give clone size only sometimes, using once, few, many, or a class for an expanded clone.

j_gene: TRBJ1-3
len: 13
v_gene: TRBV7-9
d_gene: .
abundance: .
CDR3nt: TGTGCCAGCAGCTTAGCAGGGGAAAACACCATATATTTT
CDR3aa: CASSLAGENTIYF

j_gene: TRBJ2-3
len: 13
v_gene: TRBV2
d_gene: TRBD1
abundance: once
CDR3nt: TGTGCCAGCAGACAGGGGGCTGTAGATACGCAGTATTTT
CDR3aa: CASRQGAVDTQYF

j_gene: TRBJ2-5
len: 13
v_gene: TRBV27
d_gene: TRBD1
abundance: .
CDR3nt: TGTGCCAGCAGACCGACAGGGATGGAGACCCAGTACTTC
CDR3aa: CASRPTGMETQYF

j_gene: TRBJ2-5
len: 14
v_gene: TRBV7-2
d_gene: .
abundance: .
CDR3nt: TGTGCCAGCAGCTTATTTTCAGGCCCAGAGACCCAGTACTTC
CDR3aa: CASSLFSGPETQYF

j_gene: TRBJ2-5
len: 15
v_gene: TRBV28
d_gene: .
abundance: .
CDR3nt: TGTGCCAGCAGACCCGGGACAATCGGCCAAGAGACCCAGTACTTC
CDR3aa: CASRPGTIGQETQYF

j_gene: TRBJ2-5
len: 14
v_gene: TRBV7-6
d_gene: TRBD2
abundance: .
CDR3nt: TGTGCCAGCAGCTTAGGGGGGGGCCAAGAGACCCAGTACTTC
CDR3aa: CASSLGGGQETQYF

j_gene: TRBJ2-2
len: 15
v_gene: TRBV28
d_gene: .
abundance: .
CDR3nt: TGTGCCAGCAGCGTCACCAGTGCGAACACCGGGGAGCTGTTTTTT
CDR3aa: CASSVTSANTGELFF

j_gene: TRBJ2-7
len: 15
v_gene: TRBV6-4
d_gene: TRBD2
abundance: .
CDR3nt: TGTGCCAGCAGTGACTCGACTAGCGGGAGTAACGAGCAGTACTTC
CDR3aa: CASSDSTSGSNEQYF

j_gene: TRBJ2-1
len: 15
v_gene: TRBV11-3
d_gene: TRBD2
abundance: .
CDR3nt: TGTGCCAGCAGCTTAGAGGGAGGGCCCTACAATGAGCAGTTCTTC
CDR3aa: CASSLEGGPYNEQFF

j_gene: TRBJ1-5
len: 14
v_gene: TRBV7-9
d_gene: .
abundance: .
CDR3nt: TGTTCCAGCAGCAGTGTCAGGGGCAATCAGCCCCAGCATTTT
CDR3aa: CSSSSVRGNQPQHF

j_gene: TRBJ1-3
len: 13
v_gene: TRBV6-5
d_gene: .
abundance: .
CDR3nt: TGTGCCAGCCGGTTTTACGAGGAAAACACCATATATTTT
CDR3aa: CASRFYEENTIYF

j_gene: TRBJ2-7
len: 16
v_gene: TRBV11-2
d_gene: TRBD2
abundance: .
CDR3nt: TGTGCCAGCAGCTTATATGGGGGACTAGCCCTAAGCGAGCAGTACTTC
CDR3aa: CASSLYGGLALSEQYF

j_gene: TRBJ2-1
len: 14
v_gene: TRBV29-1
d_gene: TRBD1
abundance: few
CDR3nt: TGCAGCGTCGAGGACAGGGGGACCTACAATGAGCAGTTCTTC
CDR3aa: CSVEDRGTYNEQFF

j_gene: TRBJ2-7
len: 14
v_gene: TRBV19
d_gene: .
abundance: .
CDR3nt: TGTGCCAGTAGTATTAGGGACATCTCCTACGAGCAGTACTTC
CDR3aa: CASSIRDISYEQYF

j_gene: TRBJ2-3
len: 15
v_gene: TRBV7-2
d_gene: .
abundance: .
CDR3nt: TGTGCCAGCAGCTTAGCGCTGTCAGGGGCAGGTACGCAGTATTTT
CDR3aa: CASSLALSGAGTQYF

j_gene: TRBJ2-1
len: 14
v_gene: TRBV9
d_gene: .
abundance: .
CDR3nt: TGTGCCAGCAACGTGCAGGGCATTAACAATGAGCAGTTCTTC
CDR3aa: CASNVQGINNEQFF

j_gene: TRBJ2-2
len: 14
v_gene: TRBV11-2
d_gene: .
abundance: once
CDR3nt: TGTGCCACCCTTCGGCAGGCGAACACCGGGGAGCTGTTTTTT
CDR3aa: CATLRQANTGELFF

j_gene: TRBJ2-7
len: 17
v_gene: TRBV5-1
d_gene: TRBD2
abundance: .
CDR3nt: TGCGCCAGCAGCTTGGACGAACTAGCGGCCAGCTCCTACGAGCAGTACTTC
CDR3aa: CASSLDELAASSYEQYF

j_gene: TRBJ2-7
len: 12
v_gene: TRBV28
d_gene: .
abundance: few
CDR3nt: TGTGCCAGCAGTTCTAGCATCCACGAGCAGTACTTC
CDR3aa: CASSSSIHEQYF

j_gene: TRBJ2-7
len: 14
v_gene: TRBV4-1
d_gene: .
abundance: .
CDR3nt: TGCGCCAGCAGCCACGGACAGAGAAGCTACGAGCAGTACTTC
CDR3aa: CASSHGQRSYEQYF

j_gene: TRBJ2-3
len: 14
v_gene: TRBV29-1
d_gene: TRBD2
abundance: .
CDR3nt: TGCAGCGTTGGGGGGGGAACCAAAGGGGATACGCAGTATTTT
CDR3aa: CSVGGGTKGDTQYF

j_gene: TRBJ1-4
len: 14
v_gene: TRBV7-2
d_gene: TRBD1
abundance: few
CDR3nt: TGTGCCAGCAGCCGTAACAGGGGTAATGAAAAACTGTTTTTT
CDR3aa: CASSRNRGNEKLFF

j_gene: TRBJ2-3
len: 18
v_gene: TRBV19
d_gene: TRBD2
abundance: .
CDR3nt: TGTGCCAGTAGTATAGGACTAGCGGGCACACCCCGCACAGATACGCAGTATTTT
CDR3aa: CASSIGLAGTPRTDTQYF

j_gene: TRBJ2-1
len: 17
v_gene: TRBV10-3
d_gene: TRBD2
abundance: .
CDR3nt: TGTGCCATCAGTGAGTCCGTAGGGACTAGCAGCTACAATGAGCAGTTCTTC
CDR3aa: CAISESVGTSSYNEQFF

j_gene: TRBJ2-2
len: 16
v_gene: TRBV27
d_gene: TRBD1
abundance: .
CDR3nt: TGTGCCAGCAGTACACCCGGGACAGAACCGACCGGGGAGCTGTTTTTT
CDR3aa: CASSTPGTEPTGELFF

j_gene: TRBJ2-2
len: 13
v_gene: TRBV10-3
d_gene: .
abundance: .
CDR3nt: TGTGCCATCAGGGCCGGGACTACCGGGGAGCTGTTTTTT
CDR3aa: CAIRAGTTGELFF

j_gene: TRBJ1-2
len: 15
v_gene: TRBV6-5
d_gene: TRBD1
abundance: .
CDR3nt: TGTACCAGCAGACCACAGGGGGTTCGCACCTATGGCTACACCTTC
CDR3aa: CTSRPQGVRTYGYTF

j_gene: TRBJ2-7
len: 12
v_gene: TRBV25-1
d_gene: .
abundance: .
CDR3nt: TGTGCCAGCAGTGAATCGCCGCGAGAGCAGTACTTC
CDR3aa: CASSESPREQYF

j_gene: TRBJ1-2
len: 13
v_gene: TRBV6-5
d_gene: .
abundance: .
CDR3nt: TGTGCCAGCAGTTCCAGGTTGTACTATGGCTACACCTTC
CDR3aa: CASSSRLYYGYTF

j_gene: TRBJ2-7
len: 14
v_gene: TRBV7-2
d_gene: TRBD2
abundance: .
CDR3nt: TGTGCCAGCAGCTTGACTAGCGGGGGGCACGAGCAGTACTTC
CDR3aa: CASSLTSGGHEQYF

j_gene: TRBJ2-7
len: 14
v_gene: TRBV27
d_gene: .
abundance: .
CDR3nt: TGTGCCAGCAGCCCAGGACAGAGCTCCTACGAGCAGTACTTC
CDR3aa: CASSPGQSSYEQYF

j_gene: TRBJ1-4
len: 14
v_gene: TRBV19
d_gene: .
abundance: few
CDR3nt: TGTGCCAGTAGTATGCAGTCTTATAATGAAAAACTGTTTTTT
CDR3aa: CASSMQSYNEKLFF

j_gene: TRBJ2-5
len: 16
v_gene: TRBV4-3
d_gene: TRBD1
abundance: once
CDR3nt: TGCGCCAGCAGCCAAGACCCGGGACAGCCCCAAGAAACCCAGTACTTC
CDR3aa: CASSQDPGQPQETQYF